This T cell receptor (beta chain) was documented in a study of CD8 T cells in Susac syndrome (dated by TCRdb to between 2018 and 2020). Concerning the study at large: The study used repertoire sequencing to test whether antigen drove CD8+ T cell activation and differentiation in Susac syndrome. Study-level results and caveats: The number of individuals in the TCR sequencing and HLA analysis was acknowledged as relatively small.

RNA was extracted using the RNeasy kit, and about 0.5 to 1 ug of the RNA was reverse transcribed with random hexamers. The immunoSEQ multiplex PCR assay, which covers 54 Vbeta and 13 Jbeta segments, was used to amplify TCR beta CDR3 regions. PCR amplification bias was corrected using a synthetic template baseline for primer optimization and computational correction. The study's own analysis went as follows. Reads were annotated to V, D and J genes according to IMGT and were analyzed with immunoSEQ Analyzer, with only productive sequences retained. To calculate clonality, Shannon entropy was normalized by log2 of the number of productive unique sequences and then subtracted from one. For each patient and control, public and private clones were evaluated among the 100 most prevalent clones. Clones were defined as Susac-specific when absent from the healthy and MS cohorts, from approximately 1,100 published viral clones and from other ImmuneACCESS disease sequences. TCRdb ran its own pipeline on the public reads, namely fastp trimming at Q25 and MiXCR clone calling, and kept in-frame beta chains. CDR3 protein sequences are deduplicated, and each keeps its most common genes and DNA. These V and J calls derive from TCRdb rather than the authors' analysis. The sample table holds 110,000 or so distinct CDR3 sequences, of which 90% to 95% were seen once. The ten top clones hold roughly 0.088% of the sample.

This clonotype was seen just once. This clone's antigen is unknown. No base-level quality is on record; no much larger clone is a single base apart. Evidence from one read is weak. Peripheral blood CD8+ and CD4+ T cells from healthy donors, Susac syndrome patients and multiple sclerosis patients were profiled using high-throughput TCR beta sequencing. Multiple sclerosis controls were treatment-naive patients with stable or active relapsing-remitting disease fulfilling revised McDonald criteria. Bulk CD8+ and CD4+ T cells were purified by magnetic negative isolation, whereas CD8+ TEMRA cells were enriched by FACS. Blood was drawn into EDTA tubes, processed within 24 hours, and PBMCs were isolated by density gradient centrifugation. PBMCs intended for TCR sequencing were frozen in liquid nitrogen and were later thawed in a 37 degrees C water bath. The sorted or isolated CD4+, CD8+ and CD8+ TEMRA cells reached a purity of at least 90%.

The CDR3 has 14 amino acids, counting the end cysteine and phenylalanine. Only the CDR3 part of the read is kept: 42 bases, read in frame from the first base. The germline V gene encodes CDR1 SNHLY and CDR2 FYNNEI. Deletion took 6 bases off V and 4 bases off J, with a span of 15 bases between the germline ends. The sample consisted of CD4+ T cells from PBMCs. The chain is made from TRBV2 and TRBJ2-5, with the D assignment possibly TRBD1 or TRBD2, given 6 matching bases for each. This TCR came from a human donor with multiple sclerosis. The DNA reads TGTGCCAGCAGGCAGAAGGGGGGCGCAGAGACCCAGTACTTC. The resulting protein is CASRQKGGAETQYF.